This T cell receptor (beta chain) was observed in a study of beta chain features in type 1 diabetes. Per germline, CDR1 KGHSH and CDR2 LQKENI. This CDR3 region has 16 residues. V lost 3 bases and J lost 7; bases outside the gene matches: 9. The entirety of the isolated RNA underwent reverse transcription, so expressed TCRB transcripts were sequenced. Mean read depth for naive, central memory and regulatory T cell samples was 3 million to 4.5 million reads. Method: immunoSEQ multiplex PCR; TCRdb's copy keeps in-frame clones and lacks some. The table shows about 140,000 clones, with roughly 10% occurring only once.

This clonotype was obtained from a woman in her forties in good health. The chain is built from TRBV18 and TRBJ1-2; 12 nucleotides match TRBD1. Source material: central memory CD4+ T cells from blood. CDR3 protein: CASSPPIGTGGAGYTF. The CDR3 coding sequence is TGTGCCAGCTCACCCCCAATCGGGACAGGGGGCGCTGGCTACACCTTC.